This TCR beta chain was identified in a study of blood T cell repertoires in COVID-19. The CDR3 consists of 15 residues. V was pared by 1 base and J by 4 bases, with 4 bases of the junction left unmatched. Germline values: CDR1 MGHRA, CDR2 YSYEKL. Libraries were prepared by immunoSEQ multiplex PCR; TCRdb keeps only in-frame clonotypes and omits some of them. Of about 180,000 clones listed, 84% are singletons. This TCR was recovered from a man younger than 35 with active or convalescent COVID-19. The sample taken for sequencing was peripheral blood. The chain joins TRBV4-1 to TRBJ2-3, with 8 bases fitting TRBD2. This chain's CDR3 is CASSQAGGPPDTQYF. CDR3 nucleotides: TGCGCCAGCAGCCAAGCGGGGGGGCCCCCAGATACGCAGTATTTT.